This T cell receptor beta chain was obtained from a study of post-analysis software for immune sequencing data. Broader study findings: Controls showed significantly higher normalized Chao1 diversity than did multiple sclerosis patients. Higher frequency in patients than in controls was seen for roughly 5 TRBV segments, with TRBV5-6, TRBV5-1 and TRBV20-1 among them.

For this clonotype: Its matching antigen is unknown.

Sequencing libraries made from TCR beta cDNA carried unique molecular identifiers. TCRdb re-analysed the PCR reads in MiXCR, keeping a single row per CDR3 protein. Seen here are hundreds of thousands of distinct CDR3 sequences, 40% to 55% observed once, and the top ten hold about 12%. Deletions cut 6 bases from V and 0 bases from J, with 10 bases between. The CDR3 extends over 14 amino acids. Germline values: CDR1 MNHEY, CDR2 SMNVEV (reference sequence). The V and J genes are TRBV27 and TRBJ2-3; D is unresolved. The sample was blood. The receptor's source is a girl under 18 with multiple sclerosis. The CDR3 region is CASRQLGSTDTQYF. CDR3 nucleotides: TGTGCCAGCAGGCAGCTTGGGAGCACAGATACGCAGTATTTT.